The TCR beta chain under discussion was sequenced for a study of early T cells in non-severe SARS-CoV-2 infection. At the level of the study: Sequencing of bulk RNA from unsorted whole blood was done, without chain pairing. The study's findings and limits: There was a bias toward anti-spike CD8 responses in VDJdb matching, which missed private and CD4 specificities.

This clonotype was counted between two and nine times. Antigen specificity is unknown. The CDR3 totals 14 residues. Deletions cut 4 bases from V and 9 bases from J, with 16 bases between. Each cDNA molecule carried a unique molecular identifier. TCRdb processed the 5' RACE reads anew with MiXCR; each CDR3 protein has one entry. This sample has some 61,000 distinct CDR3 sequences; 9.3% occur once, and the top ten carry 20%. The TCR was taken from an adult who was a healthcare worker with PCR-confirmed SARS-CoV-2 infection or an uninfected control (not recorded which). Sequenced input: whole blood. V usage is TRBV12-3 or TRBV12-4 and J usage is TRBJ2-1; tentatively, D is TRBD1 or TRBD2 (5 bases each). As DNA, the CDR3 is TGTGCCAGCAGTTCGTCGGGGCCTGGTGGTGAGCAGTTCTTC. This encodes CASSSSGPGGEQFF.